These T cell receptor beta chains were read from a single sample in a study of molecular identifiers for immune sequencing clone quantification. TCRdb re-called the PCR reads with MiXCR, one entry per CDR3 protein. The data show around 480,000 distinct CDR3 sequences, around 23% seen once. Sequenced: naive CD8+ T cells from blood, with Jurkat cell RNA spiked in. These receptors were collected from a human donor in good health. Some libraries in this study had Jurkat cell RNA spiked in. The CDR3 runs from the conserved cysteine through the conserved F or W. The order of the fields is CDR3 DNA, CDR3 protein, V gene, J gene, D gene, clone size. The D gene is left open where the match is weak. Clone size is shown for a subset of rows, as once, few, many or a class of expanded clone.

TGCAGTGCTAGATGGCTAGCGGGAGGGTTACCACGATCCACAGGTACGCAGTATTTT	CSARWLAGGLPRSTGTQYF	TRBV20-1	TRBJ2-3	TRBD2	-
TGTGCCGGCTCTCACACCGGGACAGGGGGTTATGAACAGTACTTC	CAGSHTGTGGYEQYF	TRBV5-8	TRBJ2-7	TRBD1	-
TGTGCCACCAGTGACTTCGACAGGGCCGATTACAATGAGCAGTTCTTC	CATSDFDRADYNEQFF	TRBV24-1	TRBJ2-1	TRBD1	-
TGTGCCAGTAGTATACCTCCGGGTCAGCCCCAGCGTTTT	CASSIPPGQPQRF	TRBV19	TRBJ1-5	-	few
TGTGCCAGCAGTTACGGGATAAACAGCGTTGAAAAACTGTTTTTT	CASSYGINSVEKLFF	TRBV6-5	TRBJ1-4	-	-
TGCAGCGTTGAAGAGGGGGGCTACACCTTC	CSVEEGGYTF	TRBV29-1	TRBJ1-2	-	-
TGTGCCAGCAGCTTACTGCGGCCGAATGAGCAGTTCTTC	CASSLLRPNEQFF	TRBV7-6	TRBJ2-1	-	-
TGTGCCACCAGCAGAGAGAACACTGAAGCTTTCTTT	CATSRENTEAFF	TRBV15	TRBJ1-1	-	few
TGTGCCAGCAGCCCGCAGACAGGGAGCACTGAAGCTTTCTTT	CASSPQTGSTEAFF	TRBV9	TRBJ1-1	TRBD1	few
TGCAGTGCCTACGACGGAGATCTTCGGACAGATACGCAGTATTTT	CSAYDGDLRTDTQYF	TRBV20-1	TRBJ2-3	-	-
TGTGCCAGCAGCACAAAGAAGAATCAGCCCCAGCATTTT	CASSTKKNQPQHF	TRBV27	TRBJ1-5	-	many
TGTGCCAGTAGTATGGGCACGGGGAAAACCTACGAGCAGTACTTC	CASSMGTGKTYEQYF	TRBV19	TRBJ2-7	-	few
TGTGCCAGTACTAGGACCGATAGCAATCAGCCCCAGCATTTT	CASTRTDSNQPQHF	TRBV19	TRBJ1-5	-	once
TGTGCCAGTAGTTCAACTAGCGGCAGTGAGACCCAGTACTTC	CASSSTSGSETQYF	TRBV19	TRBJ2-5	TRBD2	few
TGTGCCAGCAGCTCGACAGAGAATAATGAAAAACTGTTTTTT	CASSSTENNEKLFF	TRBV11-2	TRBJ1-4	-	-
TGTGCCTGGAGTTCATCGGGAGGTCAGCCCCAGCATTTT	CAWSSSGGQPQHF	TRBV30	TRBJ1-5	-	many
TGCGCCAGCAGCCAAGAGGTCAGGTCCTACGAGCAGTACTTC	CASSQEVRSYEQYF	TRBV4-1	TRBJ2-7	-	many
TGTGCCAGCAGTATCACTAGCGGGTACGCAGATACGCAGTATTTT	CASSITSGYADTQYF	TRBV27	TRBJ2-3	TRBD2	few
TGTGCCAGCAGCACCCCTACCGACAGGGAGCTCTACGAGCAGTACTTC	CASSTPTDRELYEQYF	TRBV5-5	TRBJ2-7	TRBD1	-
TGCGCCAGCAGTCAACGCCGGGACAGGGTCCCTCAGCCCCAGCATTTT	CASSQRRDRVPQPQHF	TRBV23-1	TRBJ1-5	TRBD1	-
TGTGCCAGCAGCTCAGAAACCTACGGACGGGGTAGCAATCAGCCCCAGCATTTT	CASSSETYGRGSNQPQHF	TRBV7-9	TRBJ1-5	-	few
TGTGCCAGCAGTTTTCGACAGGGGATCTACAATGAGCAGTTCTTC	CASSFRQGIYNEQFF	TRBV27	TRBJ2-1	TRBD1	-
TGTGCCAGCAGACCGGGGAGGGCCTACGAGCAGTACTTC	CASRPGRAYEQYF	TRBV6-2/TRBV6-3	TRBJ2-7	TRBD2	-
TGCGCCAGCAGCCAAGTGAACGAGGGAGCCTATGGCTACACCTTC	CASSQVNEGAYGYTF	TRBV4-1	TRBJ1-2	-	-
TGTGCCAGCAGCTTGGTAAGGGCCGAAGCTTTCTTT	CASSLVRAEAFF	TRBV5-8	TRBJ1-1	-	few
TGCGCCAGCAGCCTTCACGGGACGTTTGCGAACACCGGGGAGCTGTTTTTT	CASSLHGTFANTGELFF	TRBV5-1	TRBJ2-2	-	few
TGTGCCAGCAGCATGAGCAATCAGCCCCAGCATTTT	CASSMSNQPQHF	TRBV7-9	TRBJ1-5	-	many
TGTGCCAGCTGCGTAGAAATCACCGGGGAGCTGTTTTTT	CASCVEITGELFF	TRBV7-9	TRBJ2-2	-	many
TGTGCCAGCTTAGCGGGAGGGAATGCACAAGATACGCAGTATTTT	CASLAGGNAQDTQYF	TRBV12-3/TRBV12-4	TRBJ2-3	TRBD2	-
TGTGCCAGCAGATTCCGGGGATCTGGGGCCAACGTCCTGACTTTC	CASRFRGSGANVLTF	TRBV28	TRBJ2-6	-	many
TGTGCCATCAGTGACCAGGAGGAGGCAGATACGCAGTATTTT	CAISDQEEADTQYF	TRBV10-3	TRBJ2-3	-	many
TGCGCCAGCCGCCAAGAACCCCGGGAACAAGAGCCCCAGTACTTC	CASRQEPREQEPQYF	TRBV4-1	TRBJ2-5	-	-
TGCGCCAGCAGCCCTTGGGACCAACACAATGAGCAGTTCTTC	CASSPWDQHNEQFF	TRBV4-1	TRBJ2-1	-	few
TGTGCCAGCAGCTTAGGTACCCTTGAAGCTTTCTTT	CASSLGTLEAFF	TRBV13	TRBJ1-1	-	many
TGTGCCAGCAGCGTAACGTTCGGCCAGCCCCAGCATTTT	CASSVTFGQPQHF	TRBV9	TRBJ1-5	-	many
TGCGCCAGCAGCCGAGATTATACGGGATCCCCGACCTACGAGCAGTACTTC	CASSRDYTGSPTYEQYF	TRBV4-3	TRBJ2-7	-	-
TGTGCCAGCAGTTCAGGACTAGTCGGCTCCTACAATGAGCAGTTCTTC	CASSSGLVGSYNEQFF	TRBV7-2	TRBJ2-1	TRBD2	few
TGTGCCAGCAGCCCCCTGGACAGGAGAGGTGAGACCCAGTACTTC	CASSPLDRRGETQYF	TRBV14	TRBJ2-5	TRBD1	few
TGTGCCAGCAGCTGGAACGGGCAAGAGACCCAGTACTTC	CASSWNGQETQYF	TRBV5-6	TRBJ2-5	-	few
TGTGCCAGCAGCCACTTGGAGAGTAGTAGCAATCAGCCCCAGCATTTT	CASSHLESSSNQPQHF	TRBV6-2/TRBV6-3	TRBJ1-5	-	-
TGTGCCAGCAGCCAAGTTAGAACAGGGCTTGACGACGAGCAGTACTTC	CASSQVRTGLDDEQYF	TRBV14	TRBJ2-7	-	-
TGTGCCTGGAGGCTGGGACTAGCGGGCAGGGATACGCAGTATTTT	CAWRLGLAGRDTQYF	TRBV30	TRBJ2-3	TRBD2	few
TGCGCCGGCAGCCAAGATGCGGCAGGGGGCGTCTATGGCTACACCTTC	CAGSQDAAGGVYGYTF	TRBV4-3	TRBJ1-2	TRBD1	-
TGCAGTGCTAGAGATATTATCTCAGGGCTTACGTTCAATAGCAATCAGCCCCAGCATTTT	CSARDIISGLTFNSNQPQHF	TRBV20-1	TRBJ1-5	-	few
TGTGCCAGCAGCTTAGCGTCAGGGGGGGATATGGGGACTGAAGCTTTCTTT	CASSLASGGDMGTEAFF	TRBV7-9	TRBJ1-1	TRBD1	-
TGTGCCAGCAGCTTCCGTCAGGTTCGGGGAGGGCAGTTCTTC	CASSFRQVRGGQFF	TRBV5-4	TRBJ2-1	-	many
TGTGCCGGCAGTGTAAGACTAATCACAGATACGCAGTATTTT	CAGSVRLITDTQYF	TRBV12-3/TRBV12-4	TRBJ2-3	-	few
TGTGCCAGCAATTACAGGGTGCAGAACACTGAAGCTTTCTTT	CASNYRVQNTEAFF	TRBV27	TRBJ1-1	-	-
TGCGCCAGCACCCCGAGGGGGGGCGTGTCAGAGACCCAGTACTTC	CASTPRGGVSETQYF	TRBV5-1	TRBJ2-5	-	-
TGTGCCACACTAGCGGGAGTAACCTACGAGCAGTACTTC	CATLAGVTYEQYF	TRBV10-3	TRBJ2-7	TRBD2	-
TGTGCCATCAGAACTGGACTAGCGGGGAACAATGAGCAGTTCTTC	CAIRTGLAGNNEQFF	TRBV10-3	TRBJ2-1	TRBD2	few
TGTGCCAGCAGGCTAGCGGGGGGCTACAATGAGCAGTTCTTC	CASRLAGGYNEQFF	TRBV6-5	TRBJ2-1	TRBD2	-